The 10 T cell receptor beta chains given below trace back to one sample, sequenced in a study of OX40 agonist ivuxolimab in advanced cancers. The data were produced by immunoSEQ multiplex PCR, yet TCRdb's version contains in-frame clones alone and is incomplete. The data contain fewer than 25,000 clones, 83% of them singletons. The material sequenced was CD4+ or CD8+ T cells sorted from blood, taken in a trial of the OX40 agonist ivuxolimab. Every receptor here comes from an adult with an advanced solid tumor such as melanoma, head and neck, liver or kidney cancer.

As to this clone: A read error may account for a junction end that differs from germline. The CDR3 nucleotides are TGTGCCAGCAGTGACTCAGGGGGAGGCACTGAAGCTTTCTTT. Translated: CASSDSGGGTEAFF. V gene TRBV6-6 combines with J gene TRBJ1-1; 7 positions match TRBD1. The V gene's germline CDR1 is MNHNY and CDR2 SVGAGI (reference sequence). CDR3 length: 14 residues.

This clone was seen only once. The chain joins TRBV6-5 to TRBJ1-2; 7 nucleotides line up with TRBD1. V trimming: 6 bases; J trimming: 6 bases; junction bases outside the gene matches: 10. This CDR3 has 14 residues. Germline V CDR1 and CDR2: MNHEY, SVGAGI. The CDR3 nucleotides are TGTGCCAGCAGAGAAATGGGGGGACAGCATGGCTACACCTTC. Encoded protein: CASREMGGQHGYTF.

This clone showed up just a few times. The chain combines TRBV10-3 with TRBJ1-1; D is unresolved. The CDR3 sequence is 13 residues long. V lost 8 bases and J 1 base, leaving 11 bases between the germline ends. Germline lookup yields CDR1 ENHRY and CDR2 SYGVKD. In DNA form, the CDR3 reads TGTGCCATCGAATCAAGAGAGAACACTGAAGCTTTCTTT. Residues: CAIESRENTEAFF.

The chain joins TRBV9 to TRBJ1-1; no clear D. V was pared by 3 bases and J by 9 bases, with 21 bases between. The CDR3 is 15 amino acids. CDR1 SGDLS and CDR2 YYNGEE come from the germline V gene. CDR3 sequence: CASSGKTGVSNKAFF. CDR3 DNA: TGTGCCAGCAGCGGTAAGACTGGGGTCAGCAATAAAGCTTTCTTT.

The genes are TRBV28 and TRBJ1-4; D is unclear. Germline V gene lookup returns CDR1 MDHEN and CDR2 SYDVKM. The V and J ends lost 6 bases and 8 bases respectively, with 10 bases between them. The CDR3 consists of 12 residues. CDR3 amino acids: CASSLHLEKLFF. In DNA form, the CDR3 reads TGTGCCAGCAGCCTCCATTTGGAAAAACTGTTTTTT.

With respect to this clone: The junction and the germline gene differ at one end; a read error may be behind it. The chain is built from TRBV7-6 and TRBJ2-7; 11 bases line up with TRBD2. This CDR3 spans 15 amino acids. Germline V CDR1 and CDR2: SGHVS, FNYEAQ. Here the CDR3 DNA reads TGTGCCAGCAGCGTAGCGGGAGGGCCCTCCTACGAGCAGTACTTC. Translating gives CASSVAGGPSYEQYF. Drawing the rest from reference TRBV7-6 and TRBJ2-7, the complete variable domain is GAGVSQSPRYKVTKRGQDVALRCDPISGHVSLYWYRQALGQGPEFLTYFNYEAQQDKSGLPNDRFSAERPEGSISTLTIQRTEQRDSAMYRCASSVAGGPSYEQYFGPGTRLTVT.

The chain joins TRBV10-3 to TRBJ1-1, with TRBD1 as a possible D gene (6 bases). V shed 2 bases and J shed 0 bases, with 10 bases lying between them. Germline V gene data show CDR1 as ENHRY and CDR2 as SYGVKD. There are 15 residues in the CDR3. The CDR3 sequence is CAISEPAGVNTEAFF. In DNA, the CDR3 is TGTGCCATCAGTGAGCCGGCAGGGGTGAACACTGAAGCTTTCTTT.

The gene calls are TRBV30 and TRBJ2-1, with no clear D. V lost 1 base and J lost 0, with 7 bases in between. The germline V gene has CDR1 GTSNPN and CDR2 SVGIG (reference sequence). This CDR3 region has 14 residues. CDR3 bases: TGTGCCTGGAGTGGCGGTCGCTCCTACAATGAGCAGTTCTTC. Its translation is CAWSGGRSYNEQFF. The entire variable domain, with the rest obtained from reference TRBV30 and TRBJ2-1, is as follows: SQTIHQWPATLVQPVGSPLSLECTVEGTSNPNLYWYRQAAGRGLQLLFYSVGIGQISSEVPQNLSASRPQDRQFILSSKKLLLSDSGFYLCAWSGGRSYNEQFFGPGTRLTVL.

The V gene is TRBV6-5, the J gene TRBJ2-7; 8 bases are shared with TRBD1. V was pared by 5 bases and J by 4 bases, with 1 base of the junction left unmatched. The germline V gene encodes CDR1 MNHEY and CDR2 SVGAGI. CDR3 length: 12 amino acids. The CDR3 DNA sequence: TGTGCCAGCAGTCGACAGGGGTACGAGCAGTACTTC. Translated: CASSRQGYEQYF.

V gene TRBV5-1 combines with J gene TRBJ2-1; D is uncertain. Per germline, CDR1 SGHRS and CDR2 YFSETQ. V lost 2 bases and J 4 bases, leaving 13 bases between the germline ends. This CDR3 region has 15 residues. CDR3 amino acids: CASSFSRAAYNEQFF. The CDR3, as DNA: TGCGCCAGCAGCTTCTCTCGGGCCGCTTACAATGAGCAGTTCTTC.